This paragraph reports one T cell receptor (beta chain). Its antigen is still unknown. This CDR3 has 13 amino acids. Germline values: CDR1 LNHDA, CDR2 SQIVND (reference sequence). V was clipped by 10 bases and J by 0 bases, with 10 bases between them. The sample belongs to a study of cytomegalovirus exposure and HLA in healthy donors. Notes on the study in general: Researchers reportedly found TCR beta sequences accurately predicted most subjects' HLA-A and HLA-B alleles. The authors enumerated 150 to 200 TCR beta chains as linked to cytomegalovirus.

Both 60 Vbeta primers and 13 Jbeta primers went into the PCR. The assay was immunoSEQ multiplex PCR, and TCRdb's table has in-frame clones only and misses some. The record lists around 76,000 clones, of which the ten most abundant hold 1.3% to 1.5%. Material: PBMCs. The TCR was taken from a woman aged 60-70 years in good health and CMV-seronegative. V gene TRBV19 combines with J gene TRBJ1-5; D unresolved. Here the CDR3 reads CATGGNSNQPQHF. CDR3 sequence (DNA): TGTGCCACCGGAGGTAATAGCAATCAGCCCCAGCATTTT.